This is a list of T cell receptor beta chains from one sample in a study of blood T cell repertoires in COVID-19. Sequencing was performed with immunoSEQ multiplex PCR; in TCRdb, only in-frame clones are kept and a portion is missing. Here the sample spans some 220,000 clones, approximately 83% being singletons. The sequenced sample consisted of peripheral blood. The receptors were gathered from a woman in her twenties or thirties with COVID-19, enrolled during active disease. The conserved cysteine and the conserved F or W are not part of the CDR3 here. D genes are given only for firm matches.

V gene: TRBV6-5
CDR3 length: 13
D gene: TRBD1
CDR3 protein: ASRQSTGGSYEQY

V gene: TRBV7-2
CDR3 length: 11
D gene: .
CDR3 protein: ASSRTAAGSQF

V gene: TRBV2
CDR3 length: 12
D gene: .
CDR3 protein: ASRVDRNTGELF

V gene: TRBV3-1/TRBV3-2
CDR3 length: 9
D gene: .
CDR3 protein: ASSSGPTPF

V gene: TRBV28
CDR3 length: 11
D gene: .
CDR3 protein: ASIPSGESPLH

V gene: TRBV6-6
CDR3 length: 13
D gene: TRBD1
CDR3 protein: ASRQQGADNEKLF

V gene: TRBV10-3
CDR3 length: 11
D gene: .
CDR3 protein: AISRQSTGELF

V gene: TRBV5-1
CDR3 length: 12
D gene: .
CDR3 protein: ASSPRGGYSPLH

V gene: TRBV9
CDR3 length: 13
D gene: TRBD2
CDR3 protein: ASSVGLAGSDTQY

V gene: TRBV20-1
CDR3 length: 13
D gene: TRBD2
CDR3 protein: SASEALAQKDIQY

V gene: TRBV29-1
CDR3 length: 12
D gene: .
CDR3 protein: SVEDKGGYTEAF

V gene: TRBV29-1
CDR3 length: 9
D gene: .
CDR3 protein: SVVASYEQY

V gene: TRBV24-1
CDR3 length: 10
D gene: .
CDR3 protein: ATSDSIYGYT

V gene: TRBV30
CDR3 length: 10
D gene: .
CDR3 protein: AWSAGNYGYT

V gene: TRBV30
CDR3 length: 11
D gene: .
CDR3 protein: AWSVIGSGEQY

V gene: TRBV6-6
CDR3 length: 12
D gene: .
CDR3 protein: ASSYGVASYEQY

V gene: TRBV5-4
CDR3 length: 12
D gene: .
CDR3 protein: ASSLGTQVDTQY

V gene: TRBV15
CDR3 length: 15
D gene: .
CDR3 protein: ATSRVAGFSYQETQY

V gene: TRBV25-1
CDR3 length: 14
D gene: TRBD1
CDR3 protein: ASGEMGTGTNEKLF

V gene: TRBV7-3
CDR3 length: 12
D gene: .
CDR3 protein: ASSLVGSSDGYT

V gene: TRBV7-7
CDR3 length: 11
D gene: TRBD1
CDR3 protein: ASSLDRFNEQF

V gene: TRBV6-2/TRBV6-3
CDR3 length: 11
D gene: TRBD1
CDR3 protein: ASSDRGGEKLF

V gene: TRBV9
CDR3 length: 12
D gene: .
CDR3 protein: ASSGRNGNSPLH

V gene: TRBV7-3
CDR3 length: 13
D gene: TRBD1
CDR3 protein: ASSLTGPNTGELF

V gene: TRBV6-5
CDR3 length: 12
D gene: .
CDR3 protein: ASRRWTDQETQY

V gene: TRBV7-2
CDR3 length: 14
D gene: TRBD1
CDR3 protein: ASSLRDRGISGELF

V gene: TRBV29-1
CDR3 length: 11
D gene: .
CDR3 protein: SVERVNYNEQF

V gene: TRBV30
CDR3 length: 12
D gene: .
CDR3 protein: AWSFPGFGAEAF

V gene: TRBV19
CDR3 length: 16
D gene: TRBD2
CDR3 protein: ASSIETGGRGIYNEQF

V gene: TRBV19
CDR3 length: 16
D gene: TRBD2
CDR3 protein: ASSISRTSGFSYNEQF

V gene: TRBV9
CDR3 length: 14
D gene: TRBD1
CDR3 protein: ASSAGEGTGTETQY

V gene: TRBV27
CDR3 length: 11
D gene: TRBD1
CDR3 protein: ASSPGTAEGYT

V gene: TRBV9
CDR3 length: 11
D gene: .
CDR3 protein: ASSAEVGSPLH

V gene: TRBV4-3
CDR3 length: 15
D gene: TRBD2
CDR3 protein: ASSQGTSGLSTDTQY

V gene: TRBV7-2
CDR3 length: 17
D gene: TRBD2
CDR3 protein: ASSLPNKTSGRRWDEQF

V gene: TRBV4-3
CDR3 length: 14
D gene: .
CDR3 protein: ASSQDIRGAGNIQY

V gene: TRBV7-9
CDR3 length: 11
D gene: .
CDR3 protein: ASSPRAVAGYT

V gene: TRBV19
CDR3 length: 13
D gene: TRBD1
CDR3 protein: ASSRGQFMLEKLF

V gene: TRBV5-1
CDR3 length: 13
D gene: .
CDR3 protein: ASSLDTANTGELF

V gene: TRBV28
CDR3 length: 10
D gene: .
CDR3 protein: ASSLRPGELF